The T cell receptor beta chain under discussion was sequenced for a study of blood T cell repertoires in COVID-19 (TCRdb year 2020). Looking at the study overall: Samples from collaborators originated in the United States, Italy and Spain and spanned both the acute and convalescent phases of COVID-19. The samples were drawn from two sources: the first 160 participants of the ongoing ImmuneRACE study, and 1,200 or so subjects contributed by 6 global collaborators. The prospective study material was composed of cDNA or gDNA derived from T cells, B-cell-depleted T cells, or PBMCs. A de-identified subject ID, COVID-19 status, age in years and sex were almost always included in the sample metadata. Subjects who had been exposed to COVID-19, were actively infected with it, or had recovered from it provided the deeply sampled blood TCRbeta repertoires that made up the dataset. Where available, HLA class I and class II types were obtained from metadata supplied by the sample provider rather than from assay-based typing. The repertoires were released in a freely available public database meant as a resource for research on the immune response to SARS-CoV-2.

Whole blood was collected in K2EDTA tubes by collaborating institutions according to the institutions' own protocols. For TCRbeta analysis, collaborator samples were shipped as frozen whole blood, as isolated PBMCs, or as DNA extracted from either sample type. Paper-wide results and their limitations: The amount of clinical and demographic metadata varied by source and participant and was provided uncurated.

As concerns this clone: Its antigen has not been determined. Base quality data are lacking; no much larger clone is found one base away.

TCRbeta CDR3 regions were amplified from genomic DNA by means of the immunoSEQ Assay, a bias-controlled multiplex PCR. In the source study's methods: Nucleated cell counts per sample were estimated from amplification of reference gene primers within the assay. To quantify the absolute abundance of each unique TCRbeta CDR3 rearrangement, sequence reads were collapsed and filtered. For each sample, productive Simpson clonality was calculated as the square root of Simpson's diversity index across productive rearrangements. As stored in TCRdb, this immuneACCESS dataset retains in-frame rearrangements with V and J assigned. A fraction of the clones does not appear; measured against another copy, unresolved V genes explain less than half of the discrepancy, and the remainder lacks a known reason. From that table come the V and J calls and clone size; the DNA was used to work out D and trimming. The sample profile shows some 150,000 clones; about four fifths of them were found once. More than 1.5% of the sample rests with the top ten.

Taken from cysteine to phenylalanine, the CDR3 has 17 residues. Left in the record is the CDR3 DNA by itself, 51 bases read in frame from the first base. Ends trimmed: V by 2 bases, J by 8 bases; bases unmatched to a gene: 9. The germline V gene (reference sequence) sets CDR1 to MNHEY and CDR2 to SMNVEV. The rearrangement combines TRBV27 with TRBJ2-1, and TRBD2 matches 13 of the central bases. Source material: peripheral blood. The receptor was isolated from a human donor in a cohort sampled during active COVID-19. CDR3 sequence: CASSLTRTSGRRDEQFF. The DNA reads TGTGCCAGCAGTTTAACCCGGACTAGCGGGAGACGTGATGAGCAGTTCTTC.